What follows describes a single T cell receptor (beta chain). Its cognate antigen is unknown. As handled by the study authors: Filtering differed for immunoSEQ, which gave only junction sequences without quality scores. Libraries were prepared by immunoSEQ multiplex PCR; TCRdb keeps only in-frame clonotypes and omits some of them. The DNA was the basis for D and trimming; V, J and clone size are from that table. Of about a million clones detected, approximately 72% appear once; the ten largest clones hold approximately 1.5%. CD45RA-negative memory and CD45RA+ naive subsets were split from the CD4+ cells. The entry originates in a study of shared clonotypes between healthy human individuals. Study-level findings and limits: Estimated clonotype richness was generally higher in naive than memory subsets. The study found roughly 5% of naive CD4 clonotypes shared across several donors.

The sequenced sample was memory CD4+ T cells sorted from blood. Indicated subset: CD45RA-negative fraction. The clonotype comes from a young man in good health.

The chain's CDR3 is CASSRGLGASNQPQHF. Written as DNA, the CDR3 is TGTGCCAGCAGCCGAGGTTTAGGAGCCTCGAATCAGCCCCAGCATTTT. The V call is TRBV7-2, the J call TRBJ1-5; D is uncertain. The CDR3 runs to 16 residues. Between the trimmed V and J ends, which lost 5 bases and 4 bases, there was a span of 18 bases. The germline gives CDR1 SGHTA, CDR2 FQGNSA.